One sample yielded the 26 T cell receptor beta chains listed below, sequenced in a study of monozygotic twins with inflammatory bowel disease. From the 5' RACE reads, TCRdb lists one entry per CDR3 protein and no DNA. This sample contains around 380,000 distinct CDR3 sequences. Sample: blood. The receptor source for this set is a human donor with ulcerative colitis or Crohn's disease, or a healthy co-twin of an affected twin (not recorded which).

The chain joins TRBV5-4 to TRBJ2-7; with no DNA, the TCRdb D assignment of TRBD2 cannot be verified. Germline V CDR1 and CDR2: SGHNT, YYREEE (reference sequence). This CDR3 region has 14 residues. The CDR3 sequence: CASSPSGTTYEQYF.

V is TRBV20-1 and J is TRBJ1-1. The CDR3 covers 11 residues. Germline-derived CDR1 and CDR2 are DFQATT and SNEGSKA (reference sequence). The CDR3 reads CSALGEVLPFF.

V usage is TRBV3-1 and J usage is TRBJ1-1. Per germline, CDR1 LGHDT and CDR2 YNNKEL (reference sequence). This CDR3 contains 14 residues. The CDR3 spells CASSQDGGRAEAFF.

This chain uses TRBV2 with TRBJ1-2; the TRBD1 assignment by TCRdb is unverifiable without DNA. The CDR3 runs 18 residues. Germline CDR1 SNHLY, CDR2 FYNNEI. The CDR3 region is CASSESEGVAAAPYGYTF.

The rearrangement joins TRBV21-1 to TRBJ2-7; TCRdb picks TRBD1, but there is no DNA to check that call. TRBV21-1 is a documented pseudogene. CDR3 size: 15 residues. Here the CDR3 reads CASSKGSRDHYEQYF.

The CDR3: CASSLDSGTEAFF. J is TRBJ1-1 and V is TRBV12-3 or TRBV12-4. The CDR3 spans 13 residues.

The chain uses TRBV20-1 and TRBJ1-5; the D call from TCRdb, TRBD1, cannot be confirmed without DNA. The CDR3 extends over 14 amino acids. CDR1 is DFQATT and CDR2 is SNEGSKA in the germline V gene (reference sequence). This CDR3 reads CSARDRGGSQPQHF.

The J gene is TRBJ2-3, the V gene TRBV6-5; TCRdb reports TRBD2, a call that lacks DNA to check it against. The CDR3 contains 14 residues. The V gene's germline CDR1 is MNHEY and CDR2 SVGAGI. The CDR3 loop reads CASSYSPGLETQYF.

This chain uses TRBV25-1 with TRBJ2-7; without DNA, the TCRdb call of TRBD1 cannot be checked. The CDR3 totals 12 residues. Germline loops: CDR1 MGHDK, CDR2 SYGVNS. CDR3 loop: CASGGEIHEQYF.

The rearrangement joins TRBV6-2 or TRBV6-3 to TRBJ2-1; TCRdb lists TRBD1, though no DNA is available to test this call. The CDR3 is 15 amino acids. The germline V gene encodes CDR1 MNHEY and CDR2 SVGEGT. The CDR3: CASSHPTGGANEQFF.

The rearrangement joins TRBV7-2 to TRBJ2-2; TCRdb reports TRBD2, a call that lacks DNA to check it against. CDR1 SGHTA and CDR2 FQGNSA come from the germline V gene. The CDR3 extends over 16 amino acids. CDR3 region: CASSGLAGRYTGELFF.

The genes are TRBV5-1 and TRBJ1-2; with no DNA, the TCRdb D assignment of TRBD1 cannot be verified. This CDR3 comprises 14 residues. CDR1 is SGHRS and CDR2 is YFSETQ in the germline V gene. This CDR3 is CASSLTGIDYGYTF.

The chain is built from TRBV2 and TRBJ2-3. The CDR3 consists of 14 residues. Germline CDR1 SNHLY, CDR2 FYNNEI. The CDR3 loop reads CASSDASSTDTQYF.

V and J are TRBV12-3 or TRBV12-4 and TRBJ2-7; without DNA, the TCRdb call of TRBD1 cannot be checked. The CDR3 spans 15 residues. The CDR3 sequence is CASRGRTGGIYEQYF.

V and J are TRBV19 and TRBJ1-1. The CDR3 has 13 amino acids. Germline CDR1 and CDR2: LNHDA and SQIVND (reference sequence). CDR3 amino acids: CASTGNLMAEAFF. The whole variable domain, remainder taken from reference TRBV19 and TRBJ1-1, is DGGITQSPKYLFRKEGQNVTLSCEQNLNHDAMYWYRQDPGQGLRLIYYSQIVNDFQKGDIAEGYSVSREKKESFPLTVTSAQKNPTAFYLCASTGNLMAEAFFGQGTRLTVV.

The J gene is TRBJ2-1, the V gene TRBV7-2; the D call from TCRdb, TRBD2, cannot be confirmed without DNA. CDR1 and CDR2 (germline): SGHTA, FQGNSA. The CDR3 has 15 amino acids. CDR3 loop: CASSFGRATYNEQFF.

The V gene is TRBV5-1, the J gene TRBJ1-1; the D call of TRBD1 rests on TCRdb alone, since no DNA is present to check it. CDR1 is SGHRS and CDR2 is YFSETQ in the germline V gene. The CDR3 has 14 amino acids. The CDR3 loop reads CASWPDSMNTEAFF.

The J gene is TRBJ1-5, the V gene TRBV19; TCRdb indicates TRBD1, and absent DNA this call remains unverified. The CDR3 totals 14 residues. CDR1 and CDR2 from the germline V gene are LNHDA and SQIVND (reference sequence). The CDR3 here is CASSWGGSNQPQHF.

V is TRBV24-1 and J is TRBJ1-5. The CDR3 covers 15 residues. Germline V gene data show CDR1 as KGHDR and CDR2 as SFDVKD. The CDR3 here is CATSASRISNQPQHF.

This chain joins TRBV5-1 and TRBJ1-5. Germline-derived CDR1 and CDR2 are SGHRS and YFSETQ. This CDR3 has 16 amino acids. CDR3 amino acids: CASSTGQPGSNQPQHF.

This chain links TRBV6-1 with TRBJ2-7; there is no DNA to check the TCRdb D call of TRBD2. The CDR3 runs 16 residues. CDR1 MNHNS and CDR2 SASEGT come from the germline V gene. CDR3 region: CASSKRSGAGSYEQYF.

The chain is built from TRBV5-6 and TRBJ1-1; TCRdb calls TRBD1, which cannot be checked without DNA. The CDR3 has 13 residues. CDR1 and CDR2 from the germline V gene are SGHDT and YYEEEE. This chain's CDR3 is CASSLQGWTEAFF.

The genes are TRBV30 and TRBJ1-1; TCRdb gives TRBD1 as the D gene, but with no DNA this cannot be confirmed. CDR3 length: 16 amino acids. Germline loops: CDR1 GTSNPN, CDR2 SVGIG (reference sequence). The CDR3 is CAWSGSTPHLNTEAFF.

The CDR3 reads CASSLRFGLEPRDTGELFF. The V call is TRBV11-3, the J call TRBJ2-2; with no DNA, the TCRdb D assignment of TRBD2 cannot be verified. Germline V CDR1 and CDR2: SGHNT, YENEEA. There are 19 residues in the CDR3. The complete variable domain, with remaining parts taken from reference TRBV11-3 and TRBJ2-2, reads EAGVVQSPRYKIIEKKQPVAFWCNPISGHNTLYWYLQNLGQGPELLIRYENEEAVDDSQLPKDRFSAERLKGVDSTLKIQPAELGDSAVYLCASSLRFGLEPRDTGELFFGEGSRLTVL.

The chain recombines TRBV20-1 with TRBJ1-4; checking the TCRdb D call of TRBD1 is not possible without DNA. CDR1 is DFQATT and CDR2 is SNEGSKA in the germline V gene (reference sequence). The CDR3 totals 17 residues. CDR3 in amino acids: CSVPSGTGFATNEKLFF.

V is TRBV28 and J is TRBJ1-1; TCRdb outputs TRBD1, but without DNA this stays unchecked. Looked up from germline, CDR1 is MDHEN and CDR2 is SYDVKM. The CDR3 sequence is 15 residues long. This CDR3 reads CASRAGDAAVTEAFF.